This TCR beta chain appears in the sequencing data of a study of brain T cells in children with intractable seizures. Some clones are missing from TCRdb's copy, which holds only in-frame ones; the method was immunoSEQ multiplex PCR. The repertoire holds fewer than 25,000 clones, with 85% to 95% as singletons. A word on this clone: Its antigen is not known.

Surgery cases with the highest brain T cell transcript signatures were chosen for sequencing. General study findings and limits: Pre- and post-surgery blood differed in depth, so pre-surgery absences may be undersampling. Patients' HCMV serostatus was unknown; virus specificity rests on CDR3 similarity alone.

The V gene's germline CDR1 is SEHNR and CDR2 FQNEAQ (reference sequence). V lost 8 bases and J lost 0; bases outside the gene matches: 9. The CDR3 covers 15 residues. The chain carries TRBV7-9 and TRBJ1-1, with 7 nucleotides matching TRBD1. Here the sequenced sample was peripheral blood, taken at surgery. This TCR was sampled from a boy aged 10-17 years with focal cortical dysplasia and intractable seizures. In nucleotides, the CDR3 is TGTGCCAGCCGCAGGGGGGGCAGGGTGAACACTGAAGCTTTCTTT. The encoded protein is CASRRGGRVNTEAFF.